This entry features one TCR beta chain sequence. No cognate antigen has been identified for it. This sample is part of a study of cytomegalovirus exposure and HLA in healthy donors (dated by TCRdb to about 2017). With respect to the entire study: An earlier analysis of under 600 of the donors reported 250 to 350 Gb of sequence data and some 120 million unique TCR beta sequences from 150 million to 200 million T cells. The study profiled the T cell repertoires of fewer than 850 subjects by immunosequencing and related them to cytomegalovirus serostatus. The later analysis used no new phenotypic data to find candidate immune exposures, relying instead on TCR beta sequences and their occurrence across donors. The study combined high-throughput TCR immunosequencing, statistical association of individual TCRs with disease status, and machine learning to predict cytomegalovirus infection status. A separate validation cohort of roughly 130 different subjects was used in addition to the roughly 620-subject first cohort. Alongside the repertoire data, information on donor age, sex, ethnicity and CMV serostatus was compiled. Across approximately 400 genotyped donors of the cohort, an average of roughly 200,000 unique TCR beta nucleotide sequences per donor were sequenced, and roughly 20% of those sequences were non-productive. All discovery cohort repertoires had been generated on a single sequencing platform. In a later analysis, previously published TCR beta repertoires from 550 to 750 donors were re-analyzed and high-resolution HLA genotyping was added so that TCR occurrence patterns could be studied. In a later genetic analysis, genome-wide SNP genotypes for about 65% of the roughly 670 donors were used, and that subset was treated as a discovery cohort. To decide whether each TCR beta V gene segment behaved as functional or pseudogenic, an earlier analysis of approximately 590 of the donors relied on high-throughput TCR beta sequencing. Roughly 5 DR-DQ haplotypes were handled as single units for association and clustering, since linkage in the cohort was strong. HLA typing included class I and class II loci at four-digit resolution. Of the 300 to 400 genotyped donors, approximately 82% fell in the genetic ancestry cluster associated with self-reported Caucasian donors. Typing coverage varied by locus: roughly 620-640 donors for A, B, C, DRB1 and DQB1; approximately 500 for DQA1; over 600 for DPA1; 450 to 480 for DPB1. The study aimed to test whether signatures of past pathogen exposure could be identified by cataloging public T cell receptors. Roughly 300 gigabases of sequencing data and some 85 million unique TCR sequences were included in an early release covering several hundred HLA-typed donors.

The cohort consisted of 666 healthy bone marrow donors. Cohort members were all nominally healthy when sampled, although unrecorded immune exposures were likely present. The donor was CMV seropositive and belonged to the group of 270 or so seropositive cohort members. A peripheral blood sample was provided by each donor, and peripheral blood mononuclear cells were used for TCR beta sequencing. The Qiagen DNeasy Blood Extraction Kit was used to extract genomic DNA from the blood cell samples. CDR1 and CDR2, per the germline V gene (reference sequence), are GTSNPN and SVGIG. The trim is 2 bases for V and 8 bases for J, with a gap of 15 bases between the germline ends. Including cysteine and phenylalanine, the CDR3 has 14 amino acids. Only the CDR3 portion is preserved as DNA: 42 bases, with reading frame beginning at the first base. The library was built by means of the immunoSEQ multiplex PCR assay. The multiplex PCR relied on a mix of 60 forward primers for TCR Vbeta segments and 13 reverse primers for TCR Jbeta segments. The CDR3 region of rearranged TCR beta genes was amplified from genomic DNA by a multiplex PCR assay. The amplified TCR beta libraries were sequenced on the Illumina HiSeq System as 87-base-pair reads. Processing in the source paper ran as follows. A later analysis counted tens of millions of unique TCR beta chains across the 550 to 700 repertoires, and approximately 11 million of these chains were shared by at least two donors. Raw reads were error-corrected and collapsed into unique sequences by a nearest-neighbor algorithm in which closely related sequences were merged to remove PCR and sequencing errors. To assign V, D and J gene segments, CDR3 sequences were aligned to IMGT reference sequences. For a sequence to be retained, at least a six-nucleotide match to both a V gene segment and a J gene segment was required. A rearrangement was called productive if the CDR3 had no stop codons and remained in frame with V and J, and every other rearrangement was called non-productive. Following IMGT convention, CDR3 was defined as the stretch from the second conserved V-encoded cysteine to the conserved J-encoded phenylalanine. In an earlier analysis of more than 550 of the donors, sequences lacking an unambiguous match to a single V gene segment were excluded. In an earlier analysis of 587 of the donors, V segments were called functional above 56.7% productive rearrangements and were called segregating when the between-donor standard deviation exceeded 5%. A statistical classification framework was developed to diagnose cytomegalovirus status using the catalog of TCR beta chain sequences. In a later analysis, TCR nucleotide sequences were compared against IMGT/GENE-DB human TR gene sequences so that V and J genes could be assigned. The TCRdist pipeline was used in a later analysis to assign CDR3 sequences and most-parsimonious VDJ recombination scenarios. In a later analysis, every TCR beta chain was defined by the combination of its CDR3 amino acid sequence and its V-gene family, and reads without a unique V-gene family were dropped. As a way to deal with suspected cross-contamination and a sequencing artifact, a later analysis dropped approximately 590 nucleotide sequences that were highly shared and had low generation probability. In a later analysis, a clonal expansion index was calculated for each public chain from normalized within-repertoire ranks of inferred template counts. In a later analysis, generation probabilities were computed using a VDJ recombination model fitted to out-of-frame rearrangements, and the results were checked against IGoR. In a later analysis, TCR-TCR, TCR-HLA and TCR-CMV co-occurrence was scored with hypergeometric tests, and a repertoire-size bias correction was applied to TCR pairs. To estimate false discovery rates, a later analysis permuted the HLA or CMV assignments 20 times. In a later analysis, co-occurring TCRs were grouped using DBSCAN, with TCRdist sequence similarity added in when clustering inside HLA-allele-positive subsets. Co-occurrence clustering excluded repertoires with fewer than 30,000 or more than 120,000 public chains, plus five with anomalous nucleotide sharing. The table was pulled from immuneACCESS by TCRdb, which kept in-frame rearrangements only. Such tables lose some clones; where checked, under half of the loss comes from unresolved V genes, and the rest has no known cause. From that table come the V and J calls and clone size; the DNA was used to work out D and trimming. The sample's own table lists over 75,000 clones. Of the sample, around 5% falls within the top ten clones.

Beyond this particular receptor, the publication reports: According to a later analysis, most CMV-associated TCR beta chains appeared to be HLA-restricted, and the HLA associations seemed to be driven largely by CMV exposure. A group of highly shared sequence variants was considered likely to be a technical artifact of the sequencing pipeline. This cohort had only TCR beta chains sequenced, and the lack of alpha or paired-chain data limited which features could be detected. The classifier was reported to diagnose cytomegalovirus status with high specificity and sensitivity in both the original and validation cohorts. It was suggested by the authors that the approach could potentially be generalized to other disease states and immunological phenotypes. Because some donors lacked HLA typing at each locus, the association tests relied only on the typed subset. Immune exposure information for the cohort was limited to CMV serostatus. Most TCR sequences were observed very rarely across donors, whereas some public TCRs were present in many individuals. The study listed approximately 150 TCR beta chains as associated with cytomegalovirus. Compared with equally common non-associated chains, HLA-associated TCR beta chains in a later analysis were more clonally expanded and had lower generation probabilities. Strong co-occurrence of HLA alleles, especially DR and DQ, made assigning TCR associations to individual alleles difficult. A few of the identified cytomegalovirus-associated TCR beta chains were confirmed in vitro to be specific for cytomegalovirus antigens. An earlier analysis of 587 of the donors showed that most TCR beta V segments appeared in productive rearrangements either about 90% or about 30% of the time, which broadly matched IMGT annotations. At a false discovery rate of 0.05, a later analysis linked roughly 17,000 TCR beta sequences to specific HLA alleles. A later analysis found that TCR association rates varied across HLA loci, with DRB1 alleles showing the most associated TCRs and HLA-C alleles the fewest. A further reported finding was that TCR beta sequences accurately predicted the HLA-A and HLA-B alleles for most subjects in the first cohort. According to a later analysis, parvovirus B19, influenza, CMV and Epstein-Barr virus appeared linked to several top co-occurrence clusters. The earlier analysis of 587 of the donors excluded over 15 rarely observed V segments, including chromosome 9 orphons, because counts were too low. A later genetic analysis associated a missense DCLRE1C variant with V-gene and J-gene trimming of TCR beta chains, and an independent cohort replicated the association. Correlated functional status among segregating V segments might be attributable to linkage disequilibrium, but an unknown experimental factor could not be ruled out. Because the 87-base-pair reads could not distinguish some IMGT-functional V segments, including TRBV6-2 and TRBV6-3, those segments were excluded. Roughly uniform sequencing depth across donors was assumed in presence/absence analyses, although this assumption may not hold. Compared with the roughly 720-donor mean, donors in an Asian-associated ancestry cluster had fewer N-insertions in productive TCRs, according to a later genetic analysis.

The sequencing sample was made of PBMCs. The sequence is built from TRBV30 and TRBJ1-4; the D gene lacks a confident call. This clonotype was obtained from a girl aged 5 to 17 in good health and CMV-seropositive. Here is the DNA: TGTGCCTGGAGTAGAGGACTCGGTATCGAAAAACTGTTTTTT. It translates to CAWSRGLGIEKLFF.